The 27 T cell receptor beta chains given below trace back to one sample, sequenced in a study of blood T cells in healthy people across ages. Through a sample-barcoded 5' primer and a J-beta primer mix, a second PCR was run for about 6 to 11 cycles. TCRdb ran MiXCR on the 5' RACE reads and lists one entry per CDR3 protein. In the table there are about 670,000 distinct CDR3 sequences, 40% to 65% of which are singletons. The sequenced sample consisted of blood. The receptor source for this set is a woman of 80 years or more in good health.

As for this clonotype: It may be a read error: a sequence one base away is much more abundant. The chain joins TRBV12-3 or TRBV12-4 to TRBJ2-3, with D perhaps TRBD2 (6 bases). Trimming took 6 bases from V and 4 from J, leaving 14 bases between them. This CDR3 has 14 amino acids. The CDR3 DNA is TGTGCCAGCAGCCCCCGGGGGAGCGCAGATACGCAGTATTTT. Translated, it gives CASSPRGSADTQYF.

This clonotype has ten or more counts. The V call is TRBV5-1, the J call TRBJ2-6; D remains unclear. The V end was cut by 3 bases, the J end by 0 bases, with 7 bases between. The CDR3 totals 15 residues. Germline-derived CDR1 and CDR2 are SGHRS and YFSETQ. The CDR3 protein is CASSWVDSGANVLTF. In DNA, the CDR3 is TGCGCCAGCAGCTGGGTCGACTCTGGGGCCAACGTCCTGACTTTC.

In the case of this clonotype: Being one base from a much bigger clone, this may be a read error. The rearrangement joins TRBV2 to TRBJ1-4; 9 positions agree with TRBD1. This CDR3 region has 15 residues. Trimming at V came to 6 bases and at J to 7 bases, leaving 9 bases not matched to a gene. CDR1 and CDR2 (germline): SNHLY, FYNNEI. CDR3 sequence: CASRGPGQGGEKLFF. CDR3 bases: TGTGCCAGCAGAGGCCCGGGACAGGGAGGTGAAAAACTGTTTTTT.

V and J are TRBV3-1 and TRBJ1-2, with 9 bases matching TRBD1. From germline, CDR1 is LGHDT and CDR2 YNNKEL (reference sequence). The CDR3 extends over 14 amino acids. V was pared by 2 bases and J by 6 bases, with 4 bases of the junction left unmatched. In DNA, the CDR3 is TGTGCCAGCAGCCAACTACAGGGGGCAGATGGCTACACCTTC. Translation gives CASSQLQGADGYTF.

The chain couples TRBV7-3 to TRBJ2-7; D may be TRBD1 (5 bases). V dropped 1 base and J dropped 7 bases, with 23 bases sitting between them. The CDR3 is made up of 17 amino acids. Germline loops: CDR1 SGHTA, CDR2 FQGTGA. CDR3 coding DNA: TGTGCCAGCAGCTTAAGGTTAGGGCAGGGTGGAGTCAATGAGCAGTACTTC. Residues: CASSLRLGQGGVNEQYF.

This sequence joins TRBV16 and TRBJ2-7; tentative D call: TRBD2 (6 bases). This CDR3 contains 13 residues. Trimming pared 5 bases from V and 5 bases from J, leaving 13 bases between. CDR1 is KGHSY, CDR2 FQNENV, per germline. The CDR3 spells CASSGTGDHEQYF. In DNA form, the CDR3 reads TGTGCCAGCAGCGGGACGGGGGACCACGAGCAGTACTTC.

This clonotype showed up many times. The chain links TRBV29-1 to TRBJ2-3; 12 nucleotides align to TRBD2. This CDR3 has 15 residues. J gave up 6 bases and V 1 base, and 5 bases lay outside the gene matches. The germline V gene has CDR1 SQVTM and CDR2 ANQGSEA. This CDR3 reads CSVEGSSGGEDTQYF. DNA of the CDR3: TGCAGCGTTGAAGGCTCTAGCGGGGGGGAGGATACGCAGTATTTT.

This clonotype was seen many times. The chain uses TRBV18 and TRBJ2-1, with 10 bases fitting TRBD2. Germline loops: CDR1 KGHSH, CDR2 LQKENI. The trim removed 3 bases at V and 5 bases at J, leaving 4 bases unmatched. The length of the CDR3 is 15 residues. CDR3 residues: CASSPLAGDDNEQFF. CDR3 nucleotides: TGTGCCAGCTCACCGCTAGCGGGGGATGACAATGAGCAGTTCTTC.

This clonotype was detected ten times or more. This chain joins TRBV7-9 and TRBJ2-5; 8 bases agree with TRBD1. The CDR3 spans 16 residues. V lost 4 bases, J lost 3 bases, and 10 bases stayed unmatched. Germline V gene sequence: CDR1 SEHNR, CDR2 FQNEAQ (reference sequence). The CDR3 DNA reads as TGTGCCAGCAGCTCAACTCCGACAGGGGAAGAAGAGACCCAGTACTTC. Its translation: CASSSTPTGEEETQYF.

This sequence joins TRBV10-3 and TRBJ2-1; 8 nucleotides match TRBD2. Looked up from germline, CDR1 is ENHRY and CDR2 is SYGVKD. The length of the CDR3 is 17 residues. The trim removed 4 bases at V and 2 bases at J, leaving 10 bases unmatched. The DNA of the CDR3 is TGTGCCATCAGTGGCGAACCCAGCGGGAGTCCCTACAATGAGCAGTTCTTC. Protein product: CAISGEPSGSPYNEQFF.

Details on this clonotype: This may come from a read error, since a much larger clone is one base off. The chain couples TRBV7-9 to TRBJ2-1; 8 nucleotides line up with TRBD1. The CDR3 runs 14 residues. Germline V lookup: CDR1 SEHNR, CDR2 FQNEAQ (reference sequence). The CDR3 loop reads CASPPGQGYNGQFF. The CDR3 bases are TGTGCCAGCCCCCCAGGACAGGGTTACAATGGGCAGTTCTTC.

The chain uses TRBV9 and TRBJ2-1; 8 nucleotides align to TRBD1. The CDR3 spans 17 residues. CDR1 SGDLS and CDR2 YYNGEE come from the germline V gene. The J segment lost 7 bases and the V segment lost 0 bases, leaving 12 bases of the junction unmatched. CDR3 nucleotide sequence: TGTGCCAGCAGCGTAGACTCCGGGGACAGGAATGAAAATGAGCAGTTCTTC. This translates into CASSVDSGDRNENEQFF.

On this clonotype itself: Since a much larger clone is just one base distant, this may be a read error. The chain carries TRBV20-1 and TRBJ2-1; D gene ambiguous. This CDR3 spans 14 amino acids. In germline, CDR1 is DFQATT, CDR2 SNEGSKA (reference sequence). CDR3 amino acids: CSAKWALIYSEQFF. The DNA of the CDR3 is TGCAGTGCTAAGTGGGCGCTGATATACAGTGAGCAGTTCTTC.

The chain has TRBV7-9 and TRBJ2-3; TRBD2 matches at 9 bases. Trimming removed 7 bases from V and 0 bases from J; junction bases left unmatched: 5. The CDR3 loop spans 15 amino acids. Germline V gene sequence: CDR1 SEHNR, CDR2 FQNEAQ (reference sequence). The chain's CDR3 is CASNVAGASTDTQYF. For the CDR3, the DNA is TGTGCCAGCAACGTAGCGGGGGCTAGCACAGATACGCAGTATTTT.

The sample holds a few counts of this clonotype. This clone may be a read error of a much larger clone one base away. This chain connects TRBV9 to TRBJ2-1, with TRBD2 identical over 11 bases. The germline gives CDR1 SGDLS, CDR2 YYNGEE. The CDR3 totals 16 residues. The trim removed 0 bases at V and 7 bases at J, leaving 6 bases unmatched. This CDR3 is CASSVASGRPSNEQFF. CDR3 nucleotide sequence: TGTGCCAGCAGCGTAGCTAGCGGGAGGCCCAGTAATGAGCAGTTCTTC. The full variable domain, rest sourced from reference TRBV9 and TRBJ2-1, is DSGVTQTPKHLITATGQRVTLRCSPRSGDLSVYWYQQSLDQGLQFLIQYYNGEERAKGNILERFSAQQFPDLHSELNLSSLELGDSALYFCASSVASGRPSNEQFFGPGTRLTVL.

This sequence joins TRBV15 and TRBJ1-5; 7 positions match TRBD1. The CDR3 length is 15 residues. J was trimmed by 3 bases and V by 1 base; bases with no gene match: 3. CDR1 and CDR2 from the germline V gene are LNHNV and YYDKDF (reference sequence). CDR3 nucleotide sequence: TGTGCCACCAGCAGAGGGGACAGAGACAATCAGCCCCAGCATTTT. Its protein is CATSRGDRDNQPQHF.

Details on this clonotype: This may be a read error: a much more frequent sequence differs by one nucleotide. The V and J genes are TRBV5-1 and TRBJ2-3; the match to TRBD1 covers 11 bases. Germline lookup yields CDR1 SGHRS and CDR2 YFSETQ. V shed 4 bases and J 4 bases; nucleotides not matched to a gene: 8. The CDR3 runs 16 residues. CDR3 DNA sequence: TGCGCCAGCAGCCGAACCCGGACAGGGGGCGCAGATACGCAGTATTTT. Translating it yields CASSRTRTGGADTQYF.

This clonotype was found many times. The chain couples TRBV28 to TRBJ2-5; weak D call: TRBD1 (6 bases). Germline lookup yields CDR1 MDHEN and CDR2 SYDVKM. The CDR3 loop spans 18 amino acids. Trimming removed 5 bases from V and 7 bases from J, with 29 bases in between. The CDR3 nucleotides are TGTGCCAGCAGTCAGAACAGGGCCCCCCAACGGGACGTATGGACCCAGTACTTC. Protein product: CASSQNRAPQRDVWTQYF.

The chain carries TRBV4-1 and TRBJ1-2, with 11 bases lining up with TRBD1. The ends lost 2 bases at V and 5 bases at J; junction bases unmatched: 4. Germline loops: CDR1 MGHRA, CDR2 YSYEKL. The CDR3 extends over 15 amino acids. The CDR3: CASSQSGTGGYGYTF. The CDR3 region has the DNA TGCGCCAGCAGCCAATCGGGGACAGGGGGGTATGGCTACACCTTC.

This clonotype was detected once. The chain combines TRBV29-1 with TRBJ1-4; TRBD1 agrees at 7 bases. Germline CDR1 reads SQVTM; CDR2 reads ANQGSEA. V lost 7 bases, J lost 7 bases, and 9 bases stayed unmatched. The length of the CDR3 is 13 residues. Here the CDR3 reads CSATGESSEKLFF. The DNA for the CDR3 is TGCAGCGCTACAGGGGAATCGAGTGAAAAACTGTTTTTT.

Concerning this clonotype itself: One junction end disagrees with the germline gene, perhaps due to a read error. The chain carries TRBV6-6 and TRBJ1-4; TRBD1 matches at 10 bases. This CDR3 has 14 residues. Germline V gene data show CDR1 as MNHNY and CDR2 as SVGAGI (reference sequence). CDR3 bases: TGTGCCGGCAGAGCCGGGACAGGGGACGAAAAACTGTTTTTT. This codes for CAGRAGTGDEKLFF.

Of note for this clonotype: This could be a read error, since a much larger clone is one nucleotide away. The DNA of the CDR3 is TGTGCCAGCAGCGTTGGGGACGGCTCCTACGAGCAGTTCTTC. Its protein product is CASSVGDGSYEQFF. This chain links TRBV9 with TRBJ2-1, with D perhaps TRBD1 or TRBD2 (5 bases each). The V gene's germline CDR1 is SGDLS and CDR2 YYNGEE. V lost 2 bases and J 10 bases, leaving 16 bases between the germline ends. The CDR3 loop spans 14 amino acids.

About this clonotype: Since a much larger clone is just one base distant, this may be a read error. V usage is TRBV9 and J usage is TRBJ1-2; weak D call: TRBD1 (6 bases). The germline V gene has CDR1 SGDLS and CDR2 YYNGEE. Trimming cost V 4 bases and J 2 bases, with 12 bases left between them. This CDR3 is built from 14 residues. CDR3 sequence reads: CASSSRTDNYGYTF. CDR3 nucleotides: TGTGCCAGCAGCTCGAGGACAGACAACTATGGCTACACCTTC.

This clonotype was counted between two and nine times. CDR3 sequence reads: CASRESIATEAFF. In DNA form, the CDR3 reads TGTGCCAGCAGAGAGTCCATAGCCACTGAAGCTTTCTTT. The chain couples TRBV12-3 or TRBV12-4 to TRBJ1-1; no clear D gene. CDR3 length: 13 amino acids. With 6 bases removed from V and 4 bases from J, the gap between germline ends came to 12 bases.

V and J are TRBV6-6 and TRBJ2-3, with D maybe TRBD2 (6 bases). V lost 8 bases, J lost 5 bases, and 17 bases lay in between. The germline V gene encodes CDR1 MNHNY and CDR2 SVGAGI (reference sequence). The CDR3 runs to 14 residues. Here the CDR3 reads CASRTRWGVDTQYF. In DNA form, the CDR3 reads TGTGCCAGCCGGACTCGTTGGGGGGTAGATACGCAGTATTTT.

The chain carries TRBV7-9 and TRBJ1-6, with unresolved D. CDR1 SEHNR and CDR2 FQNEAQ come from the germline V gene (reference sequence). The CDR3 extends over 15 amino acids. The V gene lost 3 bases and the J gene lost 8 bases, with 14 bases spanning the gap. The CDR3 DNA sequence: TGTGCCAGCAGCTTTCGGTCGGGCGGGGATTCACCCCTCCACTTT. It is translated as CASSFRSGGDSPLHF.

The chain is built from TRBV27 and TRBJ2-5; TRBD1 or TRBD2 may be the D gene (5 bases each). Germline V CDR1 and CDR2: MNHEY, SMNVEV (reference sequence). CDR3 size: 14 residues. Trimming pared 4 bases from V and 7 bases from J, leaving 16 bases between. CDR3: CASSSQRGAMTQYF. CDR3 bases: TGTGCCAGCAGTTCCCAAAGAGGGGCCATGACCCAGTACTTC.